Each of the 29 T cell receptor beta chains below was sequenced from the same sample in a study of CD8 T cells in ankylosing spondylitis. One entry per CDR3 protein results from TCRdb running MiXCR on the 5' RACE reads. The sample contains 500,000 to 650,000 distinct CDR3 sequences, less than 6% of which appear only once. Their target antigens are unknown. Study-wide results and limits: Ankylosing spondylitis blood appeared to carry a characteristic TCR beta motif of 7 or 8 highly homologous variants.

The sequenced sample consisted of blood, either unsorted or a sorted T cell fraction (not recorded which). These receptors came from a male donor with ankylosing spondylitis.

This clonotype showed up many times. Here the CDR3 DNA reads TGTGCCAGCAGTTCCCCGGGACAACGAGCCTACGAGCAGTACTTC. Protein: CASSSPGQRAYEQYF. V usage is TRBV28 and J usage is TRBJ2-7; D may be TRBD1 (6 bases). This CDR3 is built from 15 residues. V lost 4 bases and J 2 bases, leaving 15 bases between the germline ends. Germline assignment: CDR1 MDHEN and CDR2 SYDVKM.

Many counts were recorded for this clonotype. CDR3: CASSQDLGGLNTEAFF. The CDR3, as DNA: TGCGCCAGCAGCCAAGACCTCGGGGGCTTGAACACTGAAGCTTTCTTT. The rearrangement joins TRBV4-1 to TRBJ1-1; perhaps TRBD1 as D (6 bases). V was pared by 0 bases and J by 0 bases, with 11 bases between. The length of the CDR3 is 16 residues. Germline V gene lookup returns CDR1 MGHRA and CDR2 YSYEKL.

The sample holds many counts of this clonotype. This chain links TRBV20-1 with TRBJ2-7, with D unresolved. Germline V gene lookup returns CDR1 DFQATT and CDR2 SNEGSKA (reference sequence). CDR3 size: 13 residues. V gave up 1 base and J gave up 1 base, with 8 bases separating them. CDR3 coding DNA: TGCAGTGCTAGAGGTTACGGATCCTACGAGCAGTACTTC. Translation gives CSARGYGSYEQYF.

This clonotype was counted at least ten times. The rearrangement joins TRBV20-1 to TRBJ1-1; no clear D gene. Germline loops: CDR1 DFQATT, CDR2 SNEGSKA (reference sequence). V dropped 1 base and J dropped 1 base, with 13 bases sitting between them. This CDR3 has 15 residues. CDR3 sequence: CSARVPGRTNTEAFF. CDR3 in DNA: TGCAGTGCTAGAGTCCCCGGCAGGACGAACACTGAAGCTTTCTTT.

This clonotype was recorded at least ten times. In DNA, the CDR3 is TGTGCCTCAGGAGGTCCTATGAACACTGAAGCTTTCTTT. Translation: CASGGPMNTEAFF. The chain has TRBV10-3 and TRBJ1-1; D is uncertain. The ends were cut back, 11 bases at V and 0 bases at J, with 13 bases in the middle. The CDR3 loop spans 13 amino acids. The germline V gene has CDR1 ENHRY and CDR2 SYGVKD.

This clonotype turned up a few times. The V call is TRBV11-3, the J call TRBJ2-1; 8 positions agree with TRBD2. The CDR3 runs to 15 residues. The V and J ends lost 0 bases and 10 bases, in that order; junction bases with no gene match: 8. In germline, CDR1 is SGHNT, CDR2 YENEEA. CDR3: CASSLDGSGIREQFF. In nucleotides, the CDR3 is TGTGCCAGCAGCTTAGATGGTAGCGGGATTAGGGAGCAGTTCTTC.

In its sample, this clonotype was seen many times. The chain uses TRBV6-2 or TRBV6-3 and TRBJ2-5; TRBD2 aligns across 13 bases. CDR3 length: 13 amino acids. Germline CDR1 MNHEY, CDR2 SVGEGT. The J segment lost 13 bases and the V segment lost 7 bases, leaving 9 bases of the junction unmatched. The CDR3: CASNPGLAGKLYF. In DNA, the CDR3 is TGTGCCAGCAATCCGGGACTAGCGGGGAAGTTGTACTTC.

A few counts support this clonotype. CDR3 nucleotides: TGTGCCAGCACTCAGACGAACACTGAAGCTTTCTTT. This codes for CASTQTNTEAFF. The rearrangement joins TRBV3-1 to TRBJ1-1, with D hard to call. This CDR3 comprises 12 residues. Germline CDR1 is LGHDT and CDR2 is YNNKEL (reference sequence). Between the trimmed V and J ends, which lost 7 bases and 1 base, there was a span of 7 bases.

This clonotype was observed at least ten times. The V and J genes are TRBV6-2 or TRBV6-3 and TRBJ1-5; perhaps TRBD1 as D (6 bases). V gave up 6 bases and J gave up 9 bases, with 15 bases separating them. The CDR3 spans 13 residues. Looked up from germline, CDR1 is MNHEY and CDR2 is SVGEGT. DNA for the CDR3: TGTGCCAGCAGAAGACAGGTCACCACGCCCCAGCATTTT. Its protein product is CASRRQVTTPQHF.

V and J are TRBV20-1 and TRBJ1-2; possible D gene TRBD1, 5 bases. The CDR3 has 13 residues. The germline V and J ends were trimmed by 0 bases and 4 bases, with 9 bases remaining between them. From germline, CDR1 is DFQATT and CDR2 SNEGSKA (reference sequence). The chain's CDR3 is CSAREGAGYGYTF. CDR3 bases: TGCAGTGCTAGAGAAGGGGCCGGCTATGGCTACACCTTC.

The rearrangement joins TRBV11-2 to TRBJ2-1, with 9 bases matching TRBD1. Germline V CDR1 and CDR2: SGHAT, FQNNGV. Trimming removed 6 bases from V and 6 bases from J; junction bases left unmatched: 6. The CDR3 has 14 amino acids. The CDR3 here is CASSSGTGSNEQFF. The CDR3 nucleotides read TGTGCCAGCAGTTCCGGGACAGGGAGCAATGAGCAGTTCTTC.

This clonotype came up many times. CDR3 residues: CASGARTGGYETQYF. CDR3 nucleotides: TGTGCTAGTGGTGCCAGGACAGGGGGGTATGAGACCCAGTACTTC. The rearrangement uses TRBV12-5 and TRBJ2-5; TRBD1 matches 10 bases. The CDR3 has 15 residues. Losses at the gene ends were 5 bases for V and 5 bases for J; bases not matched to a gene: 8. Germline V gives CDR1 LGHNT, CDR2 FRNRAP.

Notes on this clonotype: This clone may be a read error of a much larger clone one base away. CDR3 in amino acids: CAIREGLAADTQYF. The CDR3 DNA reads as TGTGCCATCAGGGAAGGACTAGCGGCAGATACGCAGTATTTT. This chain connects TRBV10-3 to TRBJ2-3; 10 nucleotides match TRBD2. CDR3 length: 14 amino acids. Germline CDR1 is ENHRY and CDR2 is SYGVKD. V dropped 6 bases and J dropped 4; count of bases not matched to a gene: 4.

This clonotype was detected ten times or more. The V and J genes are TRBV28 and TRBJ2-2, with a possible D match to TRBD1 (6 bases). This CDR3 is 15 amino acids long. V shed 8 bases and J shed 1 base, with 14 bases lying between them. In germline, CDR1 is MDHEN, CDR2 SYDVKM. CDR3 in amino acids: CASFQRDKNTGELFF. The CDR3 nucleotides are TGTGCCAGCTTCCAACGGGACAAGAACACCGGGGAGCTGTTTTTT.

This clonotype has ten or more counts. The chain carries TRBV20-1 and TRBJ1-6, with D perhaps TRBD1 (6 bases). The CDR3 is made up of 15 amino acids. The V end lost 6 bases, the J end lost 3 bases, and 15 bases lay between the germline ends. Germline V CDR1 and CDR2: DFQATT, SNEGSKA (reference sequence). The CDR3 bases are TGCAGTGCCGCCCTGGGGGCCCTCTATAATTCACCCCTCCACTTT. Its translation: CSAALGALYNSPLHF.

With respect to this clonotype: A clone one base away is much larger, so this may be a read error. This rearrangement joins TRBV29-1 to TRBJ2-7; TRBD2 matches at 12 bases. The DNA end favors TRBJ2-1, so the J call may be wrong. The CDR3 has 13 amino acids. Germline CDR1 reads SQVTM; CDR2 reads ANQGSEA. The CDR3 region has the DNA TGCAGCGCTTCGACTAGCGGGAGTTACGAGCAGTTCTTC. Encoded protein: CSASTSGSYEQFF.

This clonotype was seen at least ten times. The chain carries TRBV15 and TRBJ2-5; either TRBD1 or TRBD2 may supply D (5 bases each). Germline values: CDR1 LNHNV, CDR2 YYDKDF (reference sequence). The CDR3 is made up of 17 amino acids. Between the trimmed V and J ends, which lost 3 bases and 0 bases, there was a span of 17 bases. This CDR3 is CATSSKHRDGDQETQYF. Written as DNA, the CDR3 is TGTGCCACCAGCAGCAAACACCGGGACGGAGACCAAGAGACCCAGTACTTC.

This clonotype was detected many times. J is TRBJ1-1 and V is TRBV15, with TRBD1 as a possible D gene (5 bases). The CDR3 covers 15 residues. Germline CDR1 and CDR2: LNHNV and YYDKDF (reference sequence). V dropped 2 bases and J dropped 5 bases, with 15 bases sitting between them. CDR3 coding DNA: TGTGCCACCAGCAGAACCATGTTTAGGGGTACTGAAGCTTTCTTT. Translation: CATSRTMFRGTEAFF.

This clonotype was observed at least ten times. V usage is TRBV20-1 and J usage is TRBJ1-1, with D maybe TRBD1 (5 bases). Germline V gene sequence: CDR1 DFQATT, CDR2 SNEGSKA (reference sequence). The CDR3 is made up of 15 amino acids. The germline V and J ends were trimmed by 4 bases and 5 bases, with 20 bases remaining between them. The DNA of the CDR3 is TGCAGTGCTATAGACTCCGGGGACTATGGGACTGAAGCTTTCTTT. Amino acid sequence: CSAIDSGDYGTEAFF.

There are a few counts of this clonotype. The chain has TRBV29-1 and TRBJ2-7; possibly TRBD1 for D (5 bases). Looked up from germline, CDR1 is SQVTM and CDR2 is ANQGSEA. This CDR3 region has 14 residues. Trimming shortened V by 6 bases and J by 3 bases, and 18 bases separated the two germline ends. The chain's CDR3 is CSVLDSQGVYEQYF. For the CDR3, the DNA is TGCAGCGTGCTAGACAGCCAGGGTGTCTACGAGCAGTACTTC.

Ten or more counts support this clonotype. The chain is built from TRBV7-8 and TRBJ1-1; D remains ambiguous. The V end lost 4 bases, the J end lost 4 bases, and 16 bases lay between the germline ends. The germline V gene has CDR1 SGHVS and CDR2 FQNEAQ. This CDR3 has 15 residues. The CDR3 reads CASSSYGGAGTEAFF. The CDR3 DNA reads TGTGCCAGCAGCTCTTACGGAGGAGCGGGCACTGAAGCTTTCTTT.

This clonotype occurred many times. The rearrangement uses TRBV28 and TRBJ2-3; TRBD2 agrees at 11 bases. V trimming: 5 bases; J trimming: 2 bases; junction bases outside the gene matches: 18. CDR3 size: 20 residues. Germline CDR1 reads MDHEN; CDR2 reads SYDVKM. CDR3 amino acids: CASSRISVTSGALDTDTQYF. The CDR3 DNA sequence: TGTGCCAGCAGTCGAATATCGGTGACTAGCGGGGCTCTCGACACAGATACGCAGTATTTT. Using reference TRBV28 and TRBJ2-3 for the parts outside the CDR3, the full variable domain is DVKVTQSSRYLVKRTGEKVFLECVQDMDHENMFWYRQDPGLGLRLIYFSYDVKMKEKGDIPEGYSVSREKKERFSLILESASTNQTSMYLCASSRISVTSGALDTDTQYFGPGTRLTVL.

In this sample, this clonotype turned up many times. CDR3 protein: CASSLVGTFGYTF. CDR3 coding DNA: TGCGCCAGCAGCTTGGTCGGGACCTTTGGCTACACCTTC. The V gene is TRBV5-1, the J gene TRBJ1-2, with a weak D call TRBD1 (5 bases). The CDR3 covers 13 residues. Germline V gene lookup returns CDR1 SGHRS and CDR2 YFSETQ. The V end lost 0 bases, the J end lost 7 bases, and 10 bases lay between the germline ends.

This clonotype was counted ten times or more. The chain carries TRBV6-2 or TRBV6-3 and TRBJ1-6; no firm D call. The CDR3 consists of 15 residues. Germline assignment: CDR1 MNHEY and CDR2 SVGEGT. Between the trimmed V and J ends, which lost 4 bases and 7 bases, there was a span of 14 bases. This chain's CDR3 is CASSFKSLGNSPLHF. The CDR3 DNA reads TGTGCCAGCAGTTTTAAATCGTTGGGAAATTCACCCCTCCACTTT.

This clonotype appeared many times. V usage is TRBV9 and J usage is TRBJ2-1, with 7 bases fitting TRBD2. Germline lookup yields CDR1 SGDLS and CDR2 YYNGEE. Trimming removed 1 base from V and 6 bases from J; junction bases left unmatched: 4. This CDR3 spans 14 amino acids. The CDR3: CASSVSGAGNEQFF. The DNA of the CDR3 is TGTGCCAGCAGCGTAAGCGGGGCGGGCAATGAGCAGTTCTTC.

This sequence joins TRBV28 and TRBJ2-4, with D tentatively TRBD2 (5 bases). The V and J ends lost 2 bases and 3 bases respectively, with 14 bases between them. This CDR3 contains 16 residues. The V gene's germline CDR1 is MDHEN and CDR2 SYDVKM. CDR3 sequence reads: CASSLKSGLIKNIQYF. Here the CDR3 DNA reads TGTGCCAGCAGTTTAAAAAGTGGACTCATCAAAAACATTCAGTACTTC.

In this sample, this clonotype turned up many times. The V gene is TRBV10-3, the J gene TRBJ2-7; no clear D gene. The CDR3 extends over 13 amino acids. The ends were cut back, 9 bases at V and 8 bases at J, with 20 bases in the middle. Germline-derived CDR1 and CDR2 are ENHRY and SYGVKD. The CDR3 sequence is CAIEGSGQLQQYF. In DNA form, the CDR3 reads TGTGCCATAGAAGGGTCTGGGCAGCTTCAGCAGTACTTC.

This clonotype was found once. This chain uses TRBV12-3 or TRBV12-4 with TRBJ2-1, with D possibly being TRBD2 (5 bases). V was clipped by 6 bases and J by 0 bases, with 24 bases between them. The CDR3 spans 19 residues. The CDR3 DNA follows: TGTGCCAGCAGCAAATCACTAGTCCGCGATTCAAGCTCCTACAATGAGCAGTTCTTC. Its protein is CASSKSLVRDSSSYNEQFF.

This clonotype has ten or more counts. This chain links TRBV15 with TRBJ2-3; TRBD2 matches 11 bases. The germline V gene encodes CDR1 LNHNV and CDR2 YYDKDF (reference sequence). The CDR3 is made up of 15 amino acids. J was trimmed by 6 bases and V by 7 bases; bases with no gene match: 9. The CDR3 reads CATMGSSGGSDTQYF. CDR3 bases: TGTGCCACCATGGGATCTAGCGGGGGGTCTGATACGCAGTATTTT.